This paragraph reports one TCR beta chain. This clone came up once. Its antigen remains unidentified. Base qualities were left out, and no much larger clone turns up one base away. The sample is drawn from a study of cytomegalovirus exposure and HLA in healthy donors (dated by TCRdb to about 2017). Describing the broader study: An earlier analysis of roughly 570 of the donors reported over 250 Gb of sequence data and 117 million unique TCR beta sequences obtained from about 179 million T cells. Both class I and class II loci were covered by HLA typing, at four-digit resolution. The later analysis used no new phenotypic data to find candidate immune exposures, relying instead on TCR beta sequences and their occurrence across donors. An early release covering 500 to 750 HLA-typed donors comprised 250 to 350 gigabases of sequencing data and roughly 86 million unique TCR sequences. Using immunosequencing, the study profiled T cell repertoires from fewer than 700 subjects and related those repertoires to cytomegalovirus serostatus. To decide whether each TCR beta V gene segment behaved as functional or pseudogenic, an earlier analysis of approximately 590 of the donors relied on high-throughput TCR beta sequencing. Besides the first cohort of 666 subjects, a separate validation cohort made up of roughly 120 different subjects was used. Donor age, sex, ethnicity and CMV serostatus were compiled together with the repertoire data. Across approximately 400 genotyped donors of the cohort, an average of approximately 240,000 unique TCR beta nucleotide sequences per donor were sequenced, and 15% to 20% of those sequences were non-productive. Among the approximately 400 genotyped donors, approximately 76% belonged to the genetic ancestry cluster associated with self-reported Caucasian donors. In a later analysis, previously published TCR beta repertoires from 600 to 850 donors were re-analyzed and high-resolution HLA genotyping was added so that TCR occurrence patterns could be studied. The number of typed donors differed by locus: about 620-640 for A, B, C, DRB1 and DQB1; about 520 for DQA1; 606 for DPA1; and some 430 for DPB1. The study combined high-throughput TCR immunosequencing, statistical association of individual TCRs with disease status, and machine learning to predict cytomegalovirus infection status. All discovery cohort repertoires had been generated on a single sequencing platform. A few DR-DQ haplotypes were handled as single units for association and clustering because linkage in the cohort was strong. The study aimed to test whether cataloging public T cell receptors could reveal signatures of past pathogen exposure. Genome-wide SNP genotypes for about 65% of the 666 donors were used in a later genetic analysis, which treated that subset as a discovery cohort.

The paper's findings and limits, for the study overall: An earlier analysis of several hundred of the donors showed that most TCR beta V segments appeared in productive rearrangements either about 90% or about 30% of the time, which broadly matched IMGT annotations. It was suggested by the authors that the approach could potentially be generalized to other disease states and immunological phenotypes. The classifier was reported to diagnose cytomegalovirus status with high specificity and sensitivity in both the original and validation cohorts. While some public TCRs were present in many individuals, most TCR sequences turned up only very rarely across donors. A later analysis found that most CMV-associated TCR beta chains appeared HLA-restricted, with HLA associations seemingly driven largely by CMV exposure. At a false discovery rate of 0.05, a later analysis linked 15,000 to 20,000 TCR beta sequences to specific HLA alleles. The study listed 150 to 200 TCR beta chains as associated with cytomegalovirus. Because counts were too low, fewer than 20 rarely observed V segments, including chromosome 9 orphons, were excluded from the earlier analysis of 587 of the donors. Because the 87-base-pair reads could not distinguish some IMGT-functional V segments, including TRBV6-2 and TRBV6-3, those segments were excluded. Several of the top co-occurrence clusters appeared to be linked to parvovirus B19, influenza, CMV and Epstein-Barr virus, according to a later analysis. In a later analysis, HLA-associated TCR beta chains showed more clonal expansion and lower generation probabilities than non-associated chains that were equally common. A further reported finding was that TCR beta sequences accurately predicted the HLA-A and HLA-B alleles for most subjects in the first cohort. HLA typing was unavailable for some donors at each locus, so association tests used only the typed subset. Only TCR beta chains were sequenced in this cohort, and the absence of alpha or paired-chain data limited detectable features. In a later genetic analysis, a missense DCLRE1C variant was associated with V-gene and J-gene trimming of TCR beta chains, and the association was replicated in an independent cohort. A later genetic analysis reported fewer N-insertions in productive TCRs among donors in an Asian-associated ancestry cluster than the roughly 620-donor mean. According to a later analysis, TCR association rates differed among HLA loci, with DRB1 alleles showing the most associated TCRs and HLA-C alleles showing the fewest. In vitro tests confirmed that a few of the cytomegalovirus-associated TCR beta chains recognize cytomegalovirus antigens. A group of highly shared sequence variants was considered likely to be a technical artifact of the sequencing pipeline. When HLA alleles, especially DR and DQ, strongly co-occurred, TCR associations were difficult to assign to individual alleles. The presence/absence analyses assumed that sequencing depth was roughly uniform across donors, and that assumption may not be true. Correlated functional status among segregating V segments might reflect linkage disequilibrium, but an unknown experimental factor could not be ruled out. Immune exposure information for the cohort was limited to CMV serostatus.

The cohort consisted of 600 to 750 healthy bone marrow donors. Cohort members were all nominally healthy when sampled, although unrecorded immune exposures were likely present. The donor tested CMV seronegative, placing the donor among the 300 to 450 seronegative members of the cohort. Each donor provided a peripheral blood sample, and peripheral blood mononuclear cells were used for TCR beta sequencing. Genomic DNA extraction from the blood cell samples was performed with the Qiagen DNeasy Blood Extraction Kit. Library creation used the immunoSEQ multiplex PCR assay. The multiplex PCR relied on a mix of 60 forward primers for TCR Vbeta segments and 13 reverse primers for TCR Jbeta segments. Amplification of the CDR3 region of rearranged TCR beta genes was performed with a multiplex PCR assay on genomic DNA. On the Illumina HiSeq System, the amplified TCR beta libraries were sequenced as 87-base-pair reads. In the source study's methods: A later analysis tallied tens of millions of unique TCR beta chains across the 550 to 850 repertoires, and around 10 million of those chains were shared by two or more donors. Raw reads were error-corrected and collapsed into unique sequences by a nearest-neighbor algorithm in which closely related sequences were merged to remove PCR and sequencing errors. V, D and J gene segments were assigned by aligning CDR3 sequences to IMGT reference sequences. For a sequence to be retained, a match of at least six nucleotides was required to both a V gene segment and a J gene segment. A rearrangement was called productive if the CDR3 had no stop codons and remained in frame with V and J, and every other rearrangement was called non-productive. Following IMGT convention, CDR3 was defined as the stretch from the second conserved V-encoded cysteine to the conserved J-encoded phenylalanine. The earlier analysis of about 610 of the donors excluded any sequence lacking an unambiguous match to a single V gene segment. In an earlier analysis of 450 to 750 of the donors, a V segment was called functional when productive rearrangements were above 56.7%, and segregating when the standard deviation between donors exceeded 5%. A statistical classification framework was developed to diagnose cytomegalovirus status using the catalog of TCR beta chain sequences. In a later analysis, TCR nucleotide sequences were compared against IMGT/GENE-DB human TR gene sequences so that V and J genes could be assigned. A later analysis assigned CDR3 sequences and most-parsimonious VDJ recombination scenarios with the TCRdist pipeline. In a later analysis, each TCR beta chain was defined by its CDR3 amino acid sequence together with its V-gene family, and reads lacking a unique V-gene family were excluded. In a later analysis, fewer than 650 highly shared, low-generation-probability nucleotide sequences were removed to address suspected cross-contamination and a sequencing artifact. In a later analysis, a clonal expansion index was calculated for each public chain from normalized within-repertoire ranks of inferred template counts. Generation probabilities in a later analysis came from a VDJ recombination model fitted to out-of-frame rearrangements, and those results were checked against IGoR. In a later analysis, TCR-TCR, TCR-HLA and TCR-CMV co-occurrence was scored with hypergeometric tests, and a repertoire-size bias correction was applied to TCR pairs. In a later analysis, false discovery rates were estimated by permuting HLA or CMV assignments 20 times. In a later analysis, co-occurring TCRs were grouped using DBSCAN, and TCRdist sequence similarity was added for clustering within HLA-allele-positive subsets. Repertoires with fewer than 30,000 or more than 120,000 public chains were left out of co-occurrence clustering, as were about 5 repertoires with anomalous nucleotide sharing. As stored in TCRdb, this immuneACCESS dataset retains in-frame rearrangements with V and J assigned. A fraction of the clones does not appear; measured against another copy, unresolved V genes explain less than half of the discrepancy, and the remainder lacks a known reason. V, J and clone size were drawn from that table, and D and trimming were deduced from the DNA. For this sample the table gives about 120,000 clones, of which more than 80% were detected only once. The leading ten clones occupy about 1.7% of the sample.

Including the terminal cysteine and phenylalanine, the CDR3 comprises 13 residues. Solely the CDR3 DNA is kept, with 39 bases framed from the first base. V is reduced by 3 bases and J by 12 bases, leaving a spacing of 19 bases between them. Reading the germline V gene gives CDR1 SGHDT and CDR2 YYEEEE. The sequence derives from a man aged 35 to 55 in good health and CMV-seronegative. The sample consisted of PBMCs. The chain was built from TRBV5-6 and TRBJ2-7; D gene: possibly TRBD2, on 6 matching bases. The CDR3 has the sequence CASSSGDFRALYF. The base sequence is TGTGCCAGCAGCTCGGGGGACTTTCGAGCACTGTACTTC.